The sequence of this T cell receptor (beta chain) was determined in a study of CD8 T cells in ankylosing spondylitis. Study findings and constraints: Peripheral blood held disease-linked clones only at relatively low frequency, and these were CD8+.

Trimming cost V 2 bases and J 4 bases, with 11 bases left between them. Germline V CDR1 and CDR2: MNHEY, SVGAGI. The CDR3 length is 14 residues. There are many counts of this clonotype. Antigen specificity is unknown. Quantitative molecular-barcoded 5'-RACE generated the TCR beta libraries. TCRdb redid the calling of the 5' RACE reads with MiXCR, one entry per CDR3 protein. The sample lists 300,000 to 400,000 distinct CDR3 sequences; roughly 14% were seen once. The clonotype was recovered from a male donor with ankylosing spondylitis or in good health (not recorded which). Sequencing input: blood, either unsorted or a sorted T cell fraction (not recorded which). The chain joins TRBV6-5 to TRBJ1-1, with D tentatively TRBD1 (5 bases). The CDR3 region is CASSYGGDATEAFF. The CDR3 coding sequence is TGTGCCAGCAGTTACGGAGGGGATGCCACTGAAGCTTTCTTT.